Presented here are 25 T cell receptor beta chains from one specimen sequenced in a study of PD-L1 blockade in urothelial cancer. Sequencing used immunoSEQ multiplex PCR; TCRdb keeps in-frame clones, though not all of them. In the table there are some 52,000 clones, 70% to 80% of which are singletons. The sample consisted of PBMCs, taken around atezolizumab (anti-PD-L1) treatment. The receptor set was obtained from a man aged 65 to 79 with urothelial cancer.

The rearrangement links TRBV5-1 to TRBJ1-2, with D possibly matching TRBD1 (6 bases). The CDR3 totals 16 residues. V gave up 0 bases and J gave up 3 bases, with 15 bases separating them. Germline values: CDR1 SGHRS, CDR2 YFSETQ. In nucleotides, the CDR3 is TGCGCCAGCAGCTTGGTTGAGGGGGAGGGGGACTATGGCTACACCTTC. Residues: CASSLVEGEGDYGYTF.

This chain joins TRBV30 and TRBJ1-2; TRBD1 might be the D (6 bases). V shed 4 bases and J shed 1 base, with 10 bases lying between them. Germline CDR1 and CDR2: GTSNPN and SVGIG (reference sequence). This CDR3 contains 13 residues. The CDR3 sequence: CAWTRDNNYGYTF. The CDR3 coding sequence is TGTGCCTGGACGAGGGACAATAACTATGGCTACACCTTC.

The rearrangement links TRBV4-2 to TRBJ2-6, with D perhaps TRBD1 (7 bases). V was clipped by 0 bases and J by 0 bases, with 15 bases between them. The CDR3 covers 19 residues. CDR1 and CDR2 (germline): LGHNA, YNFKEQ. CDR3 protein: CASSQDLAGGLSGANVLTF. The CDR3, as DNA: TGTGCCAGCAGCCAAGATCTGGCAGGGGGGCTCTCTGGGGCCAACGTCCTGACTTTC.

This rearrangement joins TRBV4-1 to TRBJ1-1; the match to TRBD1 covers 8 bases. Germline lookup yields CDR1 MGHRA and CDR2 YSYEKL. There are 18 residues in the CDR3. The V and J ends lost 0 bases and 2 bases, in that order; junction bases with no gene match: 11. This CDR3 is CASSQEGGTGRTNTEAFF. CDR3 sequence (DNA): TGCGCCAGCAGCCAAGAGGGAGGGACAGGACGTACAAACACTGAAGCTTTCTTT.

The gene calls are TRBV7-9 and TRBJ1-4, with 8 nucleotides matching TRBD1. Germline V gene lookup returns CDR1 SEHNR and CDR2 FQNEAQ (reference sequence). J was trimmed by 8 bases and V by 0 bases; bases with no gene match: 5. CDR3 length: 15 amino acids. The CDR3 nucleotides read TGTGCCAGCAGCTTAGCACAGGGGGGAAACGAAAAACTGTTTTTT. This sequence encodes CASSLAQGGNEKLFF.

This chain joins TRBV13 and TRBJ2-5, with 8 nucleotides matching TRBD1. The CDR3 spans 14 residues. V lost 5 bases and J lost 5; bases outside the gene matches: 7. Germline CDR1 is PRHDT and CDR2 is FYEKMQ (reference sequence). The DNA of the CDR3 is TGTGCCAGCAGCCCCGGACAGGGCAGGGAGACCCAGTACTTC. Its translation: CASSPGQGRETQYF.

The rearrangement joins TRBV9 to TRBJ1-4, with 10 bases that match TRBD1. The germline CDR1 and CDR2 sequences are SGDLS and YYNGEE. V trimming: 0 bases; J trimming: 5 bases; junction bases outside the gene matches: 1. The CDR3 has 15 amino acids. The CDR3 DNA is TGTGCCAGCAGCGTAGGGGGACAGGGGAATGAAAAACTGTTTTTT. Translated: CASSVGGQGNEKLFF.

V gene TRBV27 combines with J gene TRBJ2-7; 7 bases align to TRBD2. The V gene's germline CDR1 is MNHEY and CDR2 SMNVEV (reference sequence). The CDR3 contains 17 residues. V was clipped by 4 bases and J by 3 bases; unmatched bases: 15. CDR3 DNA sequence: TGTGCCAGCAGTTCCCTCAGGTCGGCTAGCGGAAGCTACGAGCAGTACTTC. This codes for CASSSLRSASGSYEQYF.

CDR3 region: CASTTSGGNTYEQYF. In DNA form, the CDR3 reads TGTGCCAGTACCACGTCGGGGGGGAATACCTACGAGCAGTACTTC. The chain joins TRBV19 to TRBJ2-7; 8 bases are shared with TRBD2. This CDR3 spans 15 amino acids. Germline-derived CDR1 and CDR2 are LNHDA and SQIVND (reference sequence). V gave up 7 bases and J gave up 2 bases; unmatched junction bases: 10.

J is TRBJ1-1 and V is TRBV7-2; a possible D gene is TRBD1 (5 bases). Germline loops: CDR1 SGHTA, CDR2 FQGNSA. This CDR3 is built from 15 residues. V lost 3 bases to trimming and J lost 1 base, with 12 bases between them. In DNA, the CDR3 is TGTGCCAGCAGCTTTGCTCCAGGGCAGAACACTGAAGCTTTCTTT. It yields the protein CASSFAPGQNTEAFF.

The chain is built from TRBV5-1 and TRBJ1-3, with a possible D match to TRBD1 (5 bases). The CDR3 covers 16 residues. Between the trimmed V and J ends, which lost 3 bases and 0 bases, there was a span of 13 bases. Germline V gene lookup returns CDR1 SGHRS and CDR2 YFSETQ. The CDR3 sequence: CASSSTAEYSGNTIYF. The CDR3 bases are TGCGCCAGCAGCTCGACAGCAGAATACTCTGGAAACACCATATATTTT.

The chain couples TRBV11-3 to TRBJ2-1, with 7 bases matching TRBD2. CDR3 length: 14 amino acids. Germline lookup yields CDR1 SGHNT and CDR2 YENEEA. Trimming removed 9 bases from V and 3 bases from J; junction bases left unmatched: 8. CDR3 coding DNA: TGTGCCAGTAGGGCGGGAGAGGGCTACAATGAGCAGTTCTTC. Translating gives CASRAGEGYNEQFF.

In this sample, this clone turned up a few times. The CDR3 region is CASSRGQLTGGANGYTF. CDR3 in DNA: TGTGCCAGCAGCCGCGGTCAGCTCACAGGGGGCGCAAATGGCTACACCTTC. V is TRBV13 and J is TRBJ1-2; 9 bases map to TRBD1. The germline CDR1 and CDR2 sequences are PRHDT and FYEKMQ (reference sequence). CDR3 length: 17 residues. V dropped 5 bases and J dropped 6; count of bases not matched to a gene: 16.

The genes are TRBV11-2 and TRBJ2-7, with 7 bases identical to TRBD1. The germline CDR1 and CDR2 sequences are SGHAT and FQNNGV. The CDR3 extends over 15 amino acids. V lost 0 bases and J lost 0; bases outside the gene matches: 2. The CDR3 loop is CASSLEGQHSYEQYF. CDR3 in DNA: TGTGCCAGCAGCTTAGAGGGACAGCACTCCTACGAGCAGTACTTC.

A note on this clone: The same CDR3 is also encoded by other DNA sequences in this sample. J is TRBJ2-7 and V is TRBV11-2; weak D call: TRBD2 (6 bases). Germline assignment: CDR1 SGHAT and CDR2 FQNNGV. Trimming removed 3 bases at V and 5 bases at J, with 17 bases between. The CDR3 loop spans 15 amino acids. The DNA of the CDR3 is TGTGCCAGCAGCTTGCTCAGGACTACATTACACGAGCAGTACTTC. Its protein is CASSLLRTTLHEQYF.

The chain employs TRBV28 and TRBJ1-2, with D maybe TRBD1 (5 bases). With 5 bases removed from V and 4 bases from J, the gap between germline ends came to 20 bases. The CDR3 runs 16 residues. Germline V lookup: CDR1 MDHEN, CDR2 SYDVKM. For the CDR3, the DNA is TGTGCCAGCAGTGGCCAGGAGGGGACGAGGCTCTATGGCTACACCTTC. Its translation is CASSGQEGTRLYGYTF.

The chain is built from TRBV18 and TRBJ2-1, with a possible D match to TRBD1 (6 bases). Germline assignment: CDR1 KGHSH and CDR2 LQKENI. The germline V and J ends were trimmed by 7 bases and 4 bases, with 14 bases remaining between them. This CDR3 is built from 14 residues. CDR3 sequence reads: CASYRAGAYNEQFF. The CDR3 DNA reads as TGTGCCAGCTACCGGGCAGGGGCGTACAATGAGCAGTTCTTC.

The V and J genes are TRBV4-2 and TRBJ2-5, with 7 bases matching TRBD1. In germline, CDR1 is LGHNA, CDR2 YNFKEQ. CDR3 size: 14 residues. V gave up 4 bases and J gave up 2 bases; unmatched junction bases: 4. For the CDR3, the DNA is TGTGCCAGCAGCCGGTTGGGACAGCAAGAGACCCAGTACTTC. Its translation: CASSRLGQQETQYF.

The V call is TRBV4-1, the J call TRBJ1-3; 7 bases are a match to TRBD1. Looked up from germline, CDR1 is MGHRA and CDR2 is YSYEKL. Trimming took 0 bases from V and 3 from J; bases not matched to a gene: 11. The CDR3 is 18 residues long. CDR3 nucleotides: TGCGCCAGCAGCCAAGAAGCCCCCCCGGCAGGGGGTGGAAACACCATATATTTT. It encodes CASSQEAPPAGGGNTIYF.

The chain has TRBV9 and TRBJ1-2; D uncertain. This CDR3 is built from 14 residues. Germline lookup yields CDR1 SGDLS and CDR2 YYNGEE. Trimming took 0 bases from V and 4 from J, leaving 10 bases between them. The CDR3 loop is CASSVGGGGYGYTF. The CDR3 DNA sequence: TGTGCCAGCAGCGTAGGTGGCGGAGGCTATGGCTACACCTTC.

V is TRBV28 and J is TRBJ1-1; no clear D gene. This CDR3 has 12 residues. Trimming took 6 bases from V and 8 from J, leaving 13 bases between them. Looked up from germline, CDR1 is MDHEN and CDR2 is SYDVKM. The CDR3, as DNA: TGTGCCAGCAGCTCTAACAGCCTCGAAGCTTTCTTT. Translating it yields CASSSNSLEAFF.

The J gene is TRBJ2-2, the V gene TRBV7-2; perhaps TRBD2 as D (6 bases). V was trimmed by 5 bases and J by 2 bases, leaving 15 bases between them. The germline V gene has CDR1 SGHTA and CDR2 FQGNSA. The CDR3 extends over 16 amino acids. CDR3 DNA sequence: TGTGCCAGCAGCCTTCCGGGACTCGGAAACACCGGGGAGCTGTTTTTT. It encodes CASSLPGLGNTGELFF. Combining the CDR3 with reference TRBV7-2 and TRBJ2-2 gives the whole variable domain GAGVSQSPSNKVTEKGKDVELRCDPISGHTALYWYRQSLGQGLEFLIYFQGNSAPDKSGLPSDRFSAERTGGSVSTLTIQRTQQEDSAVYLCASSLPGLGNTGELFFGEGSRLTVL.

The chain employs TRBV18 and TRBJ2-7; D not resolved. Germline V gene lookup returns CDR1 KGHSH and CDR2 LQKENI. Trimming pared 2 bases from V and 7 bases from J, leaving 18 bases between. This CDR3 contains 15 residues. This CDR3 reads CASSPRQRPSGEQYF. CDR3 nucleotide sequence: TGTGCCAGCTCACCAAGGCAGCGCCCCTCGGGTGAGCAGTACTTC.

This rearrangement joins TRBV5-1 to TRBJ2-3; D is perhaps TRBD2 (5 bases). Germline values: CDR1 SGHRS, CDR2 YFSETQ. The CDR3 contains 16 residues. V was clipped by 5 bases and J by 0 bases, with 16 bases between them. In DNA, the CDR3 is TGCGCCAGCAGGAGCGGCCATTCTATGAGCACAGATACGCAGTATTTT. Its translation is CASRSGHSMSTDTQYF.

Many counts were recorded for this clone. This chain links TRBV27 with TRBJ1-5; 7 bases are a match to TRBD1. Germline CDR1 is MNHEY and CDR2 is SMNVEV (reference sequence). This CDR3 has 15 residues. V lost 6 bases and J lost 1; bases outside the gene matches: 6. The CDR3 nucleotides are TGTGCCAGCAGGAACAGGGGTGGGAGCAATCAGCCCCAGCATTTT. Translating gives CASRNRGGSNQPQHF.